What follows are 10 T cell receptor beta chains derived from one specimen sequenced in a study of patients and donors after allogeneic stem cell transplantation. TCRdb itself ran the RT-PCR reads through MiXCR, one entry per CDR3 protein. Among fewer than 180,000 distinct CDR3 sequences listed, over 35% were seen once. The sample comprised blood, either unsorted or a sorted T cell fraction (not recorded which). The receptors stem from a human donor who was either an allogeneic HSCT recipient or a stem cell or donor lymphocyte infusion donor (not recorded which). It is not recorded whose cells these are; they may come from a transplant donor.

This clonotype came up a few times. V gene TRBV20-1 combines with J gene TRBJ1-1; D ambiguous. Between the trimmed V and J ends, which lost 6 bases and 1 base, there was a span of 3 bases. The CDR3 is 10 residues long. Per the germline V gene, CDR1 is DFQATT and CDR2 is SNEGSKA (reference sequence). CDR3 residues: CSATNTEAFF. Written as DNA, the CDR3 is TGCAGTGCAACGAACACTGAAGCTTTCTTT.

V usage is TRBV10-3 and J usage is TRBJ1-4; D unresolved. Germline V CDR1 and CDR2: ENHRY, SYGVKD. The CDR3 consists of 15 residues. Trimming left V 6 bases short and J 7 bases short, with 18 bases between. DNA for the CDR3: TGTGCCATCAGCGACTCAGGCGGTTCGACTGAAAAACTGTTTTTT. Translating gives CAISDSGGSTEKLFF.

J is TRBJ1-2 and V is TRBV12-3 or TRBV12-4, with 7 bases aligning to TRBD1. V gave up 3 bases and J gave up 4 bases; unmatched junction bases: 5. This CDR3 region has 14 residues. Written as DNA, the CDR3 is TGTGCCAGCAGTTTCAAGGGGGCGGGCTATGGCTACACCTTC. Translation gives CASSFKGAGYGYTF.

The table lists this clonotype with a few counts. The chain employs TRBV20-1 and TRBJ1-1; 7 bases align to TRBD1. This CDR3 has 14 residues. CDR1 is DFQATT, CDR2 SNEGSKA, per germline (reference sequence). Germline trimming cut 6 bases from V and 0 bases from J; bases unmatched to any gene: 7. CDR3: CSAEGGYMNTEAFF. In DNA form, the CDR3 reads TGCAGTGCGGAAGGGGGCTACATGAACACTGAAGCTTTCTTT.

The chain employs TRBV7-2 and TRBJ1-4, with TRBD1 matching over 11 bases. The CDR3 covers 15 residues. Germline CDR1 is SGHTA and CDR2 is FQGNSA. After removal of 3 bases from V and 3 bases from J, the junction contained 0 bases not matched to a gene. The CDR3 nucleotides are TGTGCCAGCAGCTTGGACAGGGGGCCTAATGAAAAACTGTTTTTT. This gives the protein CASSLDRGPNEKLFF. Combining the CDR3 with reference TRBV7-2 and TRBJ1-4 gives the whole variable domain GAGVSQSPSNKVTEKGKDVELRCDPISGHTALYWYRQSLGQGLEFLIYFQGNSAPDKSGLPSDRFSAERTGGSVSTLTIQRTQQEDSAVYLCASSLDRGPNEKLFFGSGTQLSVL.

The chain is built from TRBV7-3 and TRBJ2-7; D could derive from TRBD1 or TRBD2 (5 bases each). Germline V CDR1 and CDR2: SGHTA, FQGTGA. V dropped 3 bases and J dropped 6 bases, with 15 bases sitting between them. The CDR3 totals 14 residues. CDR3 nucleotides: TGTGCCAGCAGCTTCGGCAGTGAGGGGAGCGAGCAGTACTTC. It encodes CASSFGSEGSEQYF.

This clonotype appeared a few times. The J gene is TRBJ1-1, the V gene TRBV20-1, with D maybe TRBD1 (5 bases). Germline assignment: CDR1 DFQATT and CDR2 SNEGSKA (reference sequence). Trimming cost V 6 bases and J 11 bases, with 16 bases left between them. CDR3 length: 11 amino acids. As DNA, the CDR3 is TGCAGTGCGAGACAGTCCCGATCGGCTTTCTTT. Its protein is CSARQSRSAFF.

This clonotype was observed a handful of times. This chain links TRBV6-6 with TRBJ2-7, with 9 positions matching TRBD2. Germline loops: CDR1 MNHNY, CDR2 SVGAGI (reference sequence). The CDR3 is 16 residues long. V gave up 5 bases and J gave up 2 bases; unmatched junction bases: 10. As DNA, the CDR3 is TGTGCCAGCAGTCTCCAGCTAGCGGGGCGGCCCTACGAGCAGTACTTC. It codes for CASSLQLAGRPYEQYF.

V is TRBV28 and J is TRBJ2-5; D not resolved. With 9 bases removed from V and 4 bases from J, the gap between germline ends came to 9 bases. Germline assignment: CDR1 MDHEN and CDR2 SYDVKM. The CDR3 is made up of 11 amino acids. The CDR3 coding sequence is TGTGCCAGTACCCCCGGAGAGACCCAGTACTTC. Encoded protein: CASTPGETQYF. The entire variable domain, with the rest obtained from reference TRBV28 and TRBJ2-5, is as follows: DVKVTQSSRYLVKRTGEKVFLECVQDMDHENMFWYRQDPGLGLRLIYFSYDVKMKEKGDIPEGYSVSREKKERFSLILESASTNQTSMYLCASTPGETQYFGPGTRLLVL.

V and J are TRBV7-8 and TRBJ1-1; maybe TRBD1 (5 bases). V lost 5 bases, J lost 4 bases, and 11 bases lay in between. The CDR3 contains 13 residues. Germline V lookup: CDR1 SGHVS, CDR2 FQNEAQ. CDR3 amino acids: CASSLNRGTEAFF. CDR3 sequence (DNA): TGTGCCAGCAGCCTAAATAGGGGCACTGAAGCTTTCTTT.